This T cell receptor beta chain was documented in a study of T cells in Graves' hyperthyroidism and ophthalmopathy. General study points: Most clonotypes expanded in the thyroid (above 0.001) were also present in blood.

Disease duration under 2 months; hyperthyroidism patients were aged 18 to 65. PBMCs stemmed from around 9.3 ml fresh peripheral blood. Germline V gene sequence: CDR1 SGDLS, CDR2 YYNGEE. Trimming left V 3 bases short and J 6 bases short, with 21 bases between. The CDR3 has 16 amino acids. Authors of the study amplified TCR beta CDR3 regions from RNA transcripts. A first-round RT-PCR of the TCR CDR3 used the HTBI primer set. TCRdb analysed the multiplex PCR reads with MiXCR anew, one entry per CDR3 protein. The repertoire has some 690,000 distinct CDR3 sequences, around a sixth of them found once; the top ten carry 15% to 19%. This clonotype has just a few counts. Its antigen is currently unknown.

The V gene is TRBV9, the J gene TRBJ1-1, with TRBD1 as a possible D gene (6 bases). The source is a man between 50 and 59 years old with Graves' hyperthyroidism. The sample was blood. CDR3 in amino acids: CASSEMGGRSDAEAFF. In DNA, the CDR3 is TGTGCCAGCAGCGAAATGGGGGGCCGGTCGGACGCTGAAGCTTTCTTT.